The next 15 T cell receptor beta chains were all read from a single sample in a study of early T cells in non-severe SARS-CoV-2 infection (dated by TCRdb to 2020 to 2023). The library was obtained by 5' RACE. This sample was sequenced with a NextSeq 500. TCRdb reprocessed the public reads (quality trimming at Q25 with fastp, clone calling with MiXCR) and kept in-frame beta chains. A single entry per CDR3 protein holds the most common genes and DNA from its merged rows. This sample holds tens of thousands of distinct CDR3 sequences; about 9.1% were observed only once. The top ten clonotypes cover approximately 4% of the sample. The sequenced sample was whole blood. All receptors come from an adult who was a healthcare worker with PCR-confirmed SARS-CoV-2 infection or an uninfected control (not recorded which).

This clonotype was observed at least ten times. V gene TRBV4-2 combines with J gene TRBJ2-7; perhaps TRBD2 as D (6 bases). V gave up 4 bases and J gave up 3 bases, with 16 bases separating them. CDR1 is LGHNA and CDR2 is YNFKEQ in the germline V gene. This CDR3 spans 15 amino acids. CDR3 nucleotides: TGTGCCAGCAGCCGGACTGGACTAACTCTCTACGAGCAGTACTTC. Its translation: CASSRTGLTLYEQYF.

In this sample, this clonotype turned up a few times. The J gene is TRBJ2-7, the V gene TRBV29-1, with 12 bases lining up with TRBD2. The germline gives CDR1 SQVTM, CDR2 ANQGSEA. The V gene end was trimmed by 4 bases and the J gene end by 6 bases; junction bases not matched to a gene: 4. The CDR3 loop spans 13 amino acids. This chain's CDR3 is CSVVTSGGGEQYF. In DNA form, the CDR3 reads TGCAGCGTTGTGACTAGCGGGGGCGGCGAGCAGTACTTC.

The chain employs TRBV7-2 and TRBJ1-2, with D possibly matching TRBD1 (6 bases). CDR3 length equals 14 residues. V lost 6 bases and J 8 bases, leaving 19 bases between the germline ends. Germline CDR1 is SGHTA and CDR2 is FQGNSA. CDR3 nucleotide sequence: TGTGCCAGCAGTCGGGACACTTCCATCCAGGGCTACACCTTC. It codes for CASSRDTSIQGYTF.

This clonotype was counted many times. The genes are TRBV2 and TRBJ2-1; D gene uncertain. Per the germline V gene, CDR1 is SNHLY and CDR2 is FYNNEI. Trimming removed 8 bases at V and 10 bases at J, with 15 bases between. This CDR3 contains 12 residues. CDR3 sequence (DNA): TGTGCCAGCCTTTCGGCCAGGACCGAGCAGTTCTTC. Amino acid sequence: CASLSARTEQFF.

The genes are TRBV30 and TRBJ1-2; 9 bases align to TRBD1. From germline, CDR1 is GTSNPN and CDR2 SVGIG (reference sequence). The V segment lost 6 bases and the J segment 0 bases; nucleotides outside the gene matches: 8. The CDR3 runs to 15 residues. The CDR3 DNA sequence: TGTGCCTGCAGGGACAGGGCGAGGGCTAACTATGGCTACACCTTC. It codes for CACRDRARANYGYTF.

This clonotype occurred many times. This CDR3 is CASSEGGRAVDTQYF. The CDR3 bases are TGCGCCAGCAGCGAGGGCGGGAGGGCCGTAGATACGCAGTATTTT. The chain is built from TRBV4-3 and TRBJ2-3, with 9 nucleotides matching TRBD2. The CDR3 sequence is 15 residues long. In germline, CDR1 is LGHNA, CDR2 YSLEER. J was trimmed by 5 bases and V by 5 bases; bases with no gene match: 8.

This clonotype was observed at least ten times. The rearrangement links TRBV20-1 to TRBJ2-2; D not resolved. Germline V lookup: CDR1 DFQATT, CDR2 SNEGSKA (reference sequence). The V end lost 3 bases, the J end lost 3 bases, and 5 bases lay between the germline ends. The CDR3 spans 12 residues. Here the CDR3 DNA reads TGCAGTGCTAGCCCTTACACCGGGGAGCTGTTTTTT. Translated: CSASPYTGELFF.

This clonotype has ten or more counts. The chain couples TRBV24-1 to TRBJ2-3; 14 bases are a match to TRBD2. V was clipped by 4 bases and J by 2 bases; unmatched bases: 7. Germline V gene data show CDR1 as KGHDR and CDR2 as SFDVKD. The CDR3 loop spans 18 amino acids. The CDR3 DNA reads TGTGCCACCAGTGACTGGACTAGCGGGAGGTTCTCCACAGATACGCAGTATTTT. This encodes CATSDWTSGRFSTDTQYF.

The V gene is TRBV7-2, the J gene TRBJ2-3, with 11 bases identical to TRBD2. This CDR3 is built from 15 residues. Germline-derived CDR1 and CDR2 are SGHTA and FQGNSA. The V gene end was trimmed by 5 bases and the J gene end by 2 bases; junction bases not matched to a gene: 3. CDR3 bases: TGTGCCAGCAGCCGACTAGCGGGAACCACAGATACGCAGTATTTT. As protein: CASSRLAGTTDTQYF.

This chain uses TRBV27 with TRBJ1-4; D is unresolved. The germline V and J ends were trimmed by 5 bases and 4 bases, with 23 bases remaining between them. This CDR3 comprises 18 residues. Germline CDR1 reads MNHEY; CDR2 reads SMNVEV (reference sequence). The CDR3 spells CASSRSWRLGGNNEKLFF. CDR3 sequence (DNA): TGTGCCAGCAGTCGATCTTGGAGGCTAGGAGGGAATAATGAAAAACTGTTTTTT.

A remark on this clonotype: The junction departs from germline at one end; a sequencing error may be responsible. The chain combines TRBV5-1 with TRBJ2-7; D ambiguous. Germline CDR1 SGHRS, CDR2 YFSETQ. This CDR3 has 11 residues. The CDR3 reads CASSLGYVQYF. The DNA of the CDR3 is TGCGCCAGCAGCTTGGGCTACGTGCAGTACTTC.

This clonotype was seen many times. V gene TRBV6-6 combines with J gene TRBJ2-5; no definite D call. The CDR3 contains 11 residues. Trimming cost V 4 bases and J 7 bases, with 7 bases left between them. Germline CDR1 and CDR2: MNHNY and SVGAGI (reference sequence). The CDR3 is CASSSTGTQYF. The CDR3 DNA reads TGTGCCAGCAGTTCAACTGGGACCCAGTACTTC.

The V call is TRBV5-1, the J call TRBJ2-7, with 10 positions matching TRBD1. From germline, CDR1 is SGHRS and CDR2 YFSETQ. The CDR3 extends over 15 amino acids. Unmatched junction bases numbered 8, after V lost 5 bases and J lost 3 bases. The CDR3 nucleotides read TGCGCCAGCAGATCCACCGGGACAGGGGACTACGAGCAGTACTTC. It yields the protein CASRSTGTGDYEQYF.

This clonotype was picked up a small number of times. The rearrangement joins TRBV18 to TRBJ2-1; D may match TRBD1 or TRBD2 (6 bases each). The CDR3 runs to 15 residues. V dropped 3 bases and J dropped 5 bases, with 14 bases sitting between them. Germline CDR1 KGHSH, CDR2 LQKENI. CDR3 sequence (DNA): TGTGCCAGCTCACCTCTGGGGGGCTCGGACAATGAGCAGTTCTTC. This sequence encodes CASSPLGGSDNEQFF. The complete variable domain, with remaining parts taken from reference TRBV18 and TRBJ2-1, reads NAGVMQNPRHLVRRRGQEARLRCSPMKGHSHVYWYRQLPEEGLKFMVYLQKENIIDESGMPKERFSAEFPKEGPSILRIQQVVRGDSAAYFCASSPLGGSDNEQFFGPGTRLTVL.

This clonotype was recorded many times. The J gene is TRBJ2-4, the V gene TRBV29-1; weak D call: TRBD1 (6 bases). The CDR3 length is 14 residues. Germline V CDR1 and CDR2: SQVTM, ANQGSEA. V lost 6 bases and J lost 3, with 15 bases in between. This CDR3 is CSVARTANKNIQYF. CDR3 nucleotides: TGCAGCGTGGCTCGGACAGCCAACAAAAACATTCAGTACTTC.